This T cell receptor (beta chain) was sequenced for a study of T cell responses to AZD1222 COVID-19 vaccine. Study-level findings and limits: Targets within unmutated variant regions were reportedly found for nearly half of spike-specific TCRs. Donor demographics were predominantly white British with a female majority; clonal diversity may be underestimated.

TCRdb keeps only in-frame clones here, not all; method: immunoSEQ multiplex PCR. The table has nearly 110,000 clones, about 89% seen once. About this clone: Its antigen is still unknown.

The CDR3 contains 14 residues. CDR1 and CDR2 (germline): SGHRS, YFSETQ. Trimming removed 3 bases from V and 7 bases from J; junction bases left unmatched: 3. The gene calls are TRBV5-1 and TRBJ2-1, with 11 bases matching TRBD2. This clonotype originated in an adult in good health. Sequencing was performed on peripheral blood, taken on day 0 of AZD1222 vaccination. CDR3 amino acids: CASSWRLAGNEQFF. The CDR3 bases are TGCGCCAGCAGCTGGAGACTAGCGGGGAATGAGCAGTTCTTC.